Shown below are 21 T cell receptor beta chains from a single sample sequenced in a study of long-term antiretroviral therapy in people with HIV. The assay, immunoSEQ v3.0, was run at survey level. The table came from immunoSEQ multiplex PCR; TCRdb's copy has only in-frame clones and leaves some out. The table lists about 33,000 clones, about three quarters of them singletons. This specimen consisted of unsorted PBMCs, obtained 2 years after starting antiretroviral therapy. The receptor source for this set is a woman in her forties or fifties with HIV.

The chain couples TRBV6-1 to TRBJ2-7, with a possible D match to TRBD2 (6 bases). Germline assignment: CDR1 MNHNS and CDR2 SASEGT. This CDR3 contains 14 residues. Trimming took off 3 bases at V and 1 base at J, with 10 bases between the two ends. CDR3 coding DNA: TGTGCCAGCAGTGACCCCGGAGGGTCCTACGAGCAGTACGTC. This sequence encodes CASSDPGGSYEQYV.

The chain couples TRBV6-5 to TRBJ1-6; the D gene is possibly TRBD1 (6 bases). Trimming shortened V by 4 bases and J by 8 bases, and 15 bases separated the two germline ends. CDR1 and CDR2 from the germline V gene are MNHEY and SVGAGI. The CDR3 has 15 residues. The CDR3 sequence: CASSSLTGIDSPLHF. Here the CDR3 DNA reads TGTGCCAGCAGTTCCTTAACAGGGATAGATTCACCCCTCCACTTT.

The chain couples TRBV7-9 to TRBJ2-7, with D possibly being TRBD2 (7 bases). The CDR3 extends over 15 amino acids. The germline gives CDR1 SEHNR, CDR2 FQNEAQ (reference sequence). The ends were cut back, 1 base at V and 2 bases at J, with 12 bases in the middle. Here the CDR3 reads CASSLGGGQPYEQYF. CDR3 nucleotides: TGTGCCAGCAGCTTAGGGGGGGGACAACCCTACGAGCAGTACTTC.

CDR3 nucleotide sequence: TGTGCCAGCAGCGGGGGTAGCAAAAACATTCAGTACTTC. This gives the protein CASSGGSKNIQYF. V usage is TRBV14 and J usage is TRBJ2-4, with D possibly called TRBD1 or TRBD2 (5 bases each). Trimming cost V 5 bases and J 3 bases, with 8 bases left between them. The CDR3 is 13 amino acids. The germline gives CDR1 SGHDN, CDR2 FVKESK.

The gene calls are TRBV7-9 and TRBJ2-3; D remains ambiguous. The CDR3 has 14 residues. V was shortened by 3 bases and J by 1 base, with 8 bases between the two germline ends. In germline, CDR1 is SEHNR, CDR2 FQNEAQ (reference sequence). The CDR3 DNA follows: TGTGCCAGCAGCTTGCGAAAACGCACAGATACGCAGTATTTT. Its translation: CASSLRKRTDTQYF.

The V gene is TRBV20-1, the J gene TRBJ2-5; D is perhaps TRBD1 or TRBD2 (5 bases each). The CDR3 has 11 amino acids. The germline V gene encodes CDR1 DFQATT and CDR2 SNEGSKA (reference sequence). Trimming stripped 4 bases from V and 7 bases from J, with 10 bases between. The CDR3 sequence: CSAISGGTQYF. CDR3 bases: TGCAGTGCTATTAGTGGGGGGACCCAGTACTTC.

The chain recombines TRBV10-3 with TRBJ1-5, with a weak D call TRBD1 (6 bases). CDR3 length: 13 residues. The ends were cut back, 10 bases at V and 4 bases at J, with 14 bases in the middle. Per germline, CDR1 ENHRY and CDR2 SYGVKD. The CDR3 loop is CATRQVKNQPQHF. The CDR3 region has the DNA TGTGCCACCCGACAGGTCAAAAATCAGCCCCAGCATTTT.

Details on this clone: In the same sample, other DNA sequences code for this CDR3. The chain is built from TRBV9 and TRBJ2-3; D remains unclear. The CDR3 runs 13 residues. Germline CDR1 is SGDLS and CDR2 is YYNGEE. The germline V and J ends were trimmed by 0 bases and 0 bases, with 2 bases remaining between them. The CDR3 region has the DNA TGTGCCAGCAGCGTAGGCAGCACAGATACGCAGTATTTT. Its protein product is CASSVGSTDTQYF.

This chain joins TRBV10-3 and TRBJ1-6; tentative D call: TRBD1 (6 bases). The V gene lost 6 bases and the J gene lost 3 bases, with 12 bases spanning the gap. The CDR3 is 15 residues long. CDR1 ENHRY and CDR2 SYGVKD come from the germline V gene. The CDR3 spells CAIRDSSGYNSPLHF. The CDR3 region has the DNA TGTGCCATCAGGGACAGTAGCGGCTATAATTCACCCCTCCACTTT.

A single count supports this clone. The chain has TRBV29-1 and TRBJ2-5; the D gene could be TRBD1 or TRBD2 (6 bases each). Germline CDR1 is SQVTM and CDR2 is ANQGSEA. V lost 8 bases, J lost 5 bases, and 21 bases lay in between. The CDR3 loop spans 14 amino acids. This CDR3 reads CSIPGNRGVETQYF. In DNA form, the CDR3 reads TGCAGCATCCCGGGTAATAGGGGGGTGGAGACCCAGTACTTC.

V is TRBV14 and J is TRBJ1-2; 9 bases are a match to TRBD1. The J segment lost 0 bases and the V segment lost 2 bases, leaving 4 bases of the junction unmatched. CDR1 is SGHDN, CDR2 FVKESK, per germline. The CDR3 covers 16 residues. As DNA, the CDR3 is TGTGCCAGCAGCCAAAGGACAGGGGCATCTAACTATGGCTACACCTTC. It yields the protein CASSQRTGASNYGYTF.

The gene calls are TRBV28 and TRBJ1-2; no reliable D call. CDR1 and CDR2 from the germline V gene are MDHEN and SYDVKM. The CDR3 consists of 14 residues. Trimming took 1 base from V and 4 from J, leaving 10 bases between them. CDR3 DNA: TGTGCCAGCAGTTTATTGATGACTGTCTATGGCTACACCTTC. It yields the protein CASSLLMTVYGYTF.

This chain uses TRBV5-6 with TRBJ2-5; TRBD1 matches at 8 bases. V was pared by 2 bases and J by 1 base, with 7 bases of the junction left unmatched. Germline V gives CDR1 SGHDT, CDR2 YYEEEE. The CDR3 loop spans 16 amino acids. The CDR3 here is CASSFPDRDSQETQYF. CDR3 sequence (DNA): TGTGCCAGCAGCTTCCCGGACAGGGACTCCCAAGAGACCCAGTACTTC.

This chain connects TRBV9 to TRBJ1-5, with 7 bases that match TRBD1. The CDR3 loop spans 14 amino acids. Trimming removed 4 bases from V and 6 bases from J; junction bases left unmatched: 7. From germline, CDR1 is SGDLS and CDR2 YYNGEE. Written as DNA, the CDR3 is TGTGCCAGCAGCCAGGGGGGGGAAGGTCAGCCCCAGCATTTT. This codes for CASSQGGEGQPQHF.

The chain links TRBV5-1 to TRBJ2-5, with no clear D. The CDR3 is 12 amino acids. The V gene lost 4 bases and the J gene lost 5 bases, with 9 bases spanning the gap. Per germline, CDR1 SGHRS and CDR2 YFSETQ. The DNA for the CDR3 is TGCGCCAGCAGCATCGTCCGGGAGACCCAGTACTTC. This translates into CASSIVRETQYF.

The chain employs TRBV30 and TRBJ1-5; D might be TRBD1 (6 bases). The germline V and J ends were trimmed by 1 base and 6 bases, with 16 bases remaining between them. The CDR3 length is 15 residues. Germline CDR1 is GTSNPN and CDR2 is SVGIG (reference sequence). The CDR3 protein is CAWSGRGIRGQPQHF. CDR3 coding DNA: TGTGCCTGGAGTGGCAGGGGTATTCGCGGTCAGCCCCAGCATTTT.

The chain uses TRBV5-1 and TRBJ2-3, with 14 bases matching TRBD2. CDR3 length: 17 residues. V lost 4 bases, J lost 3 bases, and 7 bases stayed unmatched. Germline-derived CDR1 and CDR2 are SGHRS and YFSETQ. CDR3 coding DNA: TGCGCCAGCAGCGCCGGGACTAGCGGGGGCCTTACAGATACGCAGTATTTT. Protein: CASSAGTSGGLTDTQYF.

As regards this clone: The sample contains more than one DNA sequence encoding this CDR3. CDR3 region: CASSIGLAGTGELFF. DNA of the CDR3: TGTGCCAGTAGTATAGGACTAGCGGGAACCGGGGAGCTGTTTTTT. The chain employs TRBV19 and TRBJ2-2; 11 bases are a match to TRBD2. The germline CDR1 and CDR2 sequences are LNHDA and SQIVND (reference sequence). J lost 5 bases, V lost 1 base, and 0 bases had no gene match. The length of the CDR3 is 15 residues.

This clone was observed once. This sequence joins TRBV19 and TRBJ2-3; 7 positions match TRBD1. Trimming at V came to 8 bases and at J to 4 bases, leaving 21 bases not matched to a gene. Germline V gene sequence: CDR1 LNHDA, CDR2 SQIVND (reference sequence). The CDR3 length is 18 residues. The CDR3 DNA sequence: TGTGCCAGTGGGGCCCCCCAAAGGGGAAGGGGGCGAGCAGATACGCAGTATTTT. This gives the protein CASGAPQRGRGRADTQYF.

This clone was found a few times. The CDR3 DNA reads as TGTGCCAGCAGTGGCGGCTCCTACGAGCAGTACTTC. It codes for CASSGGSYEQYF. V and J are TRBV2 and TRBJ2-7, with unresolved D. V lost 4 bases and J 0 bases, leaving 4 bases between the germline ends. This CDR3 region has 12 residues. Germline assignment: CDR1 SNHLY and CDR2 FYNNEI.

The chain has TRBV28 and TRBJ1-1; D not resolved. The germline V and J ends were trimmed by 2 bases and 3 bases, with 13 bases remaining between them. This CDR3 region has 15 residues. CDR1 MDHEN and CDR2 SYDVKM come from the germline V gene. The CDR3 nucleotides read TGTGCCAGCAGTTTAGAGAGGGAACCCTACACTGAAGCTTTCTTT. This sequence encodes CASSLEREPYTEAFF.